The clone carrying this TCR delta chain has just a few counts. At one end, the junction sequence differs from germline, possibly due to a read error. CDR1 and CDR2 (germline): GEAIGNYY, EKD. The CDR3 extends over 19 amino acids. The data were taken from a study of gamma-delta chains in newborns, infants, children. Study as a whole: Polyclonal expansion of innate γδ T cells after birth follows microbial exposure.

TCRdb repeated clone calling on the reads with CATT. Here the sample spans about 9,200 delta-chain clones, 20% to 25% being singletons. Specimen: blood. The chain recombines TRDV2 with TRDJ1; 8 bases agree with TRDD2. This sequence originates from a child who was a newborn, infant or young child, either healthy, febrile or measles-vaccinated (not recorded which). DNA of the CDR3: TGTGCCGGTGACGCTTCCTACGGTCCTTCCCCCCTGAACACCGATAAACTCATCTTT. Its translation: CAGDASYGPSPLNTDKLIF.